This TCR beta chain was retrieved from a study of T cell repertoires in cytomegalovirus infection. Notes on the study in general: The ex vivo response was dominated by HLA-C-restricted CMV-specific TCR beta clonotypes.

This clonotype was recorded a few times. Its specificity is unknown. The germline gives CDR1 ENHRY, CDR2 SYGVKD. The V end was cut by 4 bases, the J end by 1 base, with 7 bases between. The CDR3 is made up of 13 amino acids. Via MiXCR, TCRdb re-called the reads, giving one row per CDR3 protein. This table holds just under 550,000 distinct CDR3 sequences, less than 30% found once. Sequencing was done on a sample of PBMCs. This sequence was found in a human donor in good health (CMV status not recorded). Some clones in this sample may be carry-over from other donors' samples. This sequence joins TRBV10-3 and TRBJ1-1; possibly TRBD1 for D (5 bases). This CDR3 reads CAISVGGNTEAFF. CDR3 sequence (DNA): TGTGCCATCAGTGTCGGGGGGAACACTGAAGCTTTCTTT.